This entry lists 5 T cell receptor beta chains sequenced from one sample in a study of shared clonotypes between healthy human individuals. Terminally differentiated effector memory CD45RA+ cells were left out of the naive CD8 fraction, which was CD45RO-negative and positively selected for CCR7. The protocol was immunoSEQ multiplex PCR, while the TCRdb copy is restricted to in-frame clones and leaves out a portion. The sample records roughly 2,000,000 clones, 90% to 95% being singletons. Sequenced sample: naive CD8+ T cells from PBMCs. The source is a man between 18 and 29 years old in good health. Some clones in this sample may be carry-over from other donors' samples.

Note on this clone: This CDR3 is also generated by other DNA sequences in the sample. V and J are TRBV19 and TRBJ2-7, with TRBD2 matching over 7 bases. V was clipped by 1 base and J by 5 bases; unmatched bases: 2. The CDR3 consists of 13 residues. Per germline, CDR1 LNHDA and CDR2 SQIVND (reference sequence). The CDR3 DNA reads TGTGCCAGTAGTATAGGACTAGCCAACGAGCAGTACTTC. It yields the protein CASSIGLANEQYF.

Remarks on this clone: This specimen includes other DNA sequences encoding the same CDR3. The chain links TRBV28 to TRBJ2-7; maybe TRBD2 (6 bases). Germline CDR1 is MDHEN and CDR2 is SYDVKM. This CDR3 has 13 residues. Trimming took off 6 bases at V and 4 bases at J, with 13 bases between the two ends. The CDR3 region is CASSSLASYEQYF. CDR3 DNA: TGTGCCAGCAGCTCCCTAGCGTCGTACGAGCAGTACTTC. Drawing the rest from reference TRBV28 and TRBJ2-7, the complete variable domain is DVKVTQSSRYLVKRTGEKVFLECVQDMDHENMFWYRQDPGLGLRLIYFSYDVKMKEKGDIPEGYSVSREKKERFSLILESASTNQTSMYLCASSSLASYEQYFGPGTRLTVT.

This clone was observed a few times. The chain has TRBV6-1 and TRBJ2-5, with 7 bases that match TRBD1. The CDR3 covers 15 residues. V lost 3 bases and J lost 1; bases outside the gene matches: 5. Germline CDR1 reads MNHNS; CDR2 reads SASEGT. In DNA, the CDR3 is TGTGCCAGCAGTGATTACTCAGGGGGCCAAGAGACCCAGTACTTC. Protein sequence: CASSDYSGGQETQYF.

The V and J genes are TRBV6-6 and TRBJ2-2; tentatively, D is TRBD1 (5 bases). Germline CDR1 is MNHNY and CDR2 is SVGAGI (reference sequence). V was cut by 4 bases and J by 2 bases, with 8 bases left in between. The CDR3 contains 14 residues. The CDR3 here is CASSFQGNTGELFF. The CDR3 DNA sequence: TGTGCCAGCAGTTTCCAGGGAAACACCGGGGAGCTGTTTTTT.

The rearrangement links TRBV6-5 to TRBJ2-7, with a possible D match to TRBD2 (6 bases). The CDR3 is 13 amino acids. Germline CDR1 MNHEY, CDR2 SVGAGI. Trimming shortened V by 8 bases and J by 5 bases, and 16 bases separated the two germline ends. DNA for the CDR3: TGTGCCAGCCAGTCGGGAGTTCCCCACGAGCAGTACTTC. This codes for CASQSGVPHEQYF.